One and the same sample provided the 20 T cell receptor beta chains below, sequenced in a study of siplizumab effects on memory and regulatory T cells. Method: immunoSEQ multiplex PCR; TCRdb's copy keeps in-frame clones and lacks some. The top ten clones hold 1% to 1.5% of a sample with about 100,000 clones, roughly 94% of them seen once. The sequencing sample was made of non-Treg CD4+ T cells sorted from blood. The receptors shown here come from a human donor in good health.

The chain joins TRBV25-1 to TRBJ2-1; maybe TRBD2 (5 bases). Germline V CDR1 and CDR2: MGHDK, SYGVNS. V was trimmed by 5 bases and J by 8 bases, leaving 16 bases between them. The CDR3 is 14 residues long. The CDR3 DNA reads as TGTGCCAGCAGTCTGCGGGCTAGCACCGATGAGCAGTTCTTC. Its translation is CASSLRASTDEQFF.

This chain joins TRBV5-1 and TRBJ2-3; a weak D match, TRBD2 (5 bases). Trimming shortened V by 0 bases and J by 5 bases, and 10 bases separated the two germline ends. In germline, CDR1 is SGHRS, CDR2 YFSETQ. The CDR3 length is 14 residues. The CDR3 loop is CASSLEGRGDTQYF. CDR3 coding DNA: TGCGCCAGCAGCTTGGAGGGCCGGGGAGATACGCAGTATTTT.

This chain connects TRBV5-1 to TRBJ2-7; D remains ambiguous. V dropped 4 bases and J dropped 1 base, with 9 bases sitting between them. The CDR3 is made up of 13 amino acids. Germline V gene sequence: CDR1 SGHRS, CDR2 YFSETQ. The CDR3 loop is CASSQVASYEQYF. CDR3 sequence (DNA): TGCGCCAGCAGCCAGGTCGCTTCCTACGAGCAGTACTTC. Filled out from reference TRBV5-1 and TRBJ2-7, the complete variable domain reads KAGVTQTPRYLIKTRGQQVTLSCSPISGHRSVSWYQQTPGQGLQFLFEYFSETQRNKGNFPGRFSGRQFSNSRSEMNVSTLELGDSALYLCASSQVASYEQYFGPGTRLTVT.

This clone showed up just once. V and J are TRBV2 and TRBJ1-3, with D unresolved. Germline-derived CDR1 and CDR2 are SNHLY and FYNNEI. With 6 bases removed from V and 0 bases from J, the gap between germline ends came to 3 bases. The length of the CDR3 is 12 residues. CDR3 region: CASRYSGNTIYF. The CDR3 DNA sequence: TGTGCCAGCAGATACTCTGGAAACACCATATATTTT.

This rearrangement joins TRBV18 to TRBJ2-2; no reliable D call. The germline V and J ends were trimmed by 3 bases and 8 bases, with 28 bases remaining between them. Germline loops: CDR1 KGHSH, CDR2 LQKENI. The CDR3 contains 19 residues. The CDR3 protein is CASSPLPQTWGKGSGELFF. The CDR3 region has the DNA TGTGCCAGCTCACCGCTCCCCCAAACGTGGGGTAAAGGTTCAGGGGAGCTGTTTTTT.

This clone occurred once. This sequence joins TRBV5-8 and TRBJ2-7; 9 bases are shared with TRBD1. CDR3 length: 17 residues. The germline gives CDR1 SGHTS, CDR2 YDEGEE. After removal of 1 base from V and 3 bases from J, the junction contained 11 bases not matched to a gene. Written as DNA, the CDR3 is TGTGCCAGCAGCTTGTCGGGGTTGGGACAGGGAAACTACGAGCAGTACTTC. Encoded protein: CASSLSGLGQGNYEQYF.

The V gene is TRBV10-3, the J gene TRBJ2-3; TRBD1 might be the D (5 bases). CDR1 and CDR2 (germline): ENHRY, SYGVKD. V was shortened by 6 bases and J by 3 bases, with 13 bases between the two germline ends. This CDR3 contains 14 residues. The CDR3 DNA reads as TGTGCCATCAGGACAGCCCTCACTACAGATACGCAGTATTTT. Translating it yields CAIRTALTTDTQYF.

V and J are TRBV18 and TRBJ2-2; tentative D call: TRBD2 (6 bases). In germline, CDR1 is KGHSH, CDR2 LQKENI. The V gene lost 2 bases and the J gene lost 2 bases, with 6 bases spanning the gap. The CDR3 is 14 amino acids. The CDR3 bases are TGTGCCAGCTCACCAGGGACTAACACCGGGGAGCTGTTTTTT. This codes for CASSPGTNTGELFF.

In DNA form, the CDR3 reads TGTGCCAGCAGCAAAGAACAGGGGATCGACGAGCAGTACTTC. It translates to CASSKEQGIDEQYF. The chain carries TRBV21-1 and TRBJ2-7; the D call of TRBD1 is as the table states it, not checked on the DNA. TRBV21-1 is a documented pseudogene. The CDR3 loop spans 14 amino acids.

The V and J genes are TRBV19 and TRBJ1-5; maybe TRBD1 (5 bases). Trimming shortened V by 7 bases and J by 2 bases, and 9 bases separated the two germline ends. This CDR3 spans 13 amino acids. In germline, CDR1 is LNHDA, CDR2 SQIVND (reference sequence). CDR3: CASTRVGNQPQHF. The CDR3 bases are TGTGCCAGTACCAGGGTCGGCAATCAGCCCCAGCATTTT.

The rearrangement links TRBV28 to TRBJ2-6; tentatively, D is TRBD2 (5 bases). This CDR3 has 16 residues. With 2 bases removed from V and 3 bases from J, the gap between germline ends came to 11 bases. Germline CDR1 is MDHEN and CDR2 is SYDVKM. In nucleotides, the CDR3 is TGTGCCAGCAGTTTAATGGGAGTTGGTGGGGCCAACGTCCTGACTTTC. As protein: CASSLMGVGGANVLTF.

V usage is TRBV9 and J usage is TRBJ2-2, with 7 nucleotides matching TRBD2. CDR1 SGDLS and CDR2 YYNGEE come from the germline V gene. The CDR3 is 14 residues long. V shed 4 bases and J 8 bases; nucleotides not matched to a gene: 8. The CDR3 DNA follows: TGTGCCAGCAGCCCCCCAGGGAGGGCAGGGGAGCTGTTTTTT. This codes for CASSPPGRAGELFF.

The gene calls are TRBV7-3 and TRBJ2-3; D is perhaps TRBD1 (5 bases). The CDR3 spans 14 residues. Looked up from germline, CDR1 is SGHTA and CDR2 is FQGTGA. Trimming removed 5 bases from V and 4 bases from J, with 13 bases in between. The DNA of the CDR3 is TGTGCCAGCAGCCCAACGAGCAGGGCAGATACGCAGTATTTT. Translating gives CASSPTSRADTQYF.

This rearrangement joins TRBV6-6 to TRBJ2-3, with D perhaps matching TRBD1 (6 bases). Germline CDR1 is MNHNY and CDR2 is SVGAGI (reference sequence). V lost 6 bases to trimming and J lost 2 bases, with 18 bases between them. This CDR3 contains 16 residues. CDR3: CASREQGTTDTDTQYF. CDR3 nucleotides: TGTGCCAGCAGGGAACAGGGTACCACCGACACAGATACGCAGTATTTT.

The V call is TRBV7-2, the J call TRBJ1-3; D gene uncertain. Germline CDR1 and CDR2: SGHTA and FQGNSA. This CDR3 is 16 amino acids long. Trimming removed 2 bases from V and 0 bases from J, with 11 bases in between. DNA of the CDR3: TGTGCCAGCAGCTTAAGGACCCAGAGCTCTGGAAACACCATATATTTT. Its translation: CASSLRTQSSGNTIYF.

The V gene is TRBV27, the J gene TRBJ2-2; 9 bases match TRBD2. J was trimmed by 2 bases and V by 2 bases; bases with no gene match: 6. Germline V gene lookup returns CDR1 MNHEY and CDR2 SMNVEV (reference sequence). The CDR3 contains 17 residues. The CDR3 sequence is CASSLRLAGINTGELFF. CDR3 bases: TGTGCCAGCAGTTTACGCCTAGCGGGAATTAACACCGGGGAGCTGTTTTTT.

Judged by abundance, this clone is medium-sized (0.01 to 0.1%). This chain joins TRBV5-4 and TRBJ2-1; D is possibly TRBD2 (6 bases). Germline lookup yields CDR1 SGHNT and CDR2 YYREEE (reference sequence). Trimming shortened V by 4 bases and J by 8 bases, and 13 bases separated the two germline ends. The CDR3 loop spans 13 amino acids. The CDR3 spells CASSRPTGDEQFF. The CDR3 DNA follows: TGTGCCAGCAGCCGGCCCACGGGAGATGAGCAGTTCTTC.

This chain joins TRBV14 and TRBJ2-1; the D is unclear. The CDR3 sequence is 11 residues long. The ends were cut back, 6 bases at V and 5 bases at J, with 5 bases in the middle. The germline V gene has CDR1 SGHDN and CDR2 FVKESK. The CDR3 DNA reads TGTGCCAGCAGTACCGACAATGAGCAGTTCTTC. Its protein is CASSTDNEQFF.

J is TRBJ2-1 and V is TRBV18; perhaps TRBD2 as D (6 bases). Germline CDR1 reads KGHSH; CDR2 reads LQKENI. The CDR3 totals 13 residues. V lost 3 bases to trimming and J lost 9 bases, with 12 bases between them. This CDR3 is CASSPGRESEQFF. The CDR3 DNA is TGTGCCAGCTCACCCGGGAGAGAGTCTGAGCAGTTCTTC.

V is TRBV19 and J is TRBJ1-5, with 7 bases that match TRBD1. J gave up 3 bases and V 0 bases, and 11 bases lay outside the gene matches. The CDR3 sequence is 18 residues long. Germline CDR1 LNHDA, CDR2 SQIVND (reference sequence). The CDR3 region has the DNA TGTGCCAGTAGTATAGATGACACGACTCAGGGGGTCAATCAGCCCCAGCATTTT. Protein product: CASSIDDTTQGVNQPQHF.